Below, 26 T cell receptor beta chains from the same sample are listed, as sequenced in a study of T cell responses to AZD1222 COVID-19 vaccine. Profiled with immunoSEQ multiplex PCR; TCRdb holds only in-frame clones, not every one. The sample has 90,000 to 100,000 clones, 87% seen once; the top ten hold approximately 2.9%. Sequencing was performed on peripheral blood, taken on day 0 of AZD1222 vaccination. These receptors were collected from an adult in good health.

The chain joins TRBV9 to TRBJ1-5; 7 bases agree with TRBD1. The junction had 3 bases not matched to a gene; V was cut back by 4 bases and J by 2 bases. Germline V gives CDR1 SGDLS, CDR2 YYNGEE. The CDR3 covers 14 residues. The CDR3 here is CASSSQGGNQPQHF. The CDR3 DNA follows: TGTGCCAGCAGCTCCCAGGGGGGCAATCAGCCCCAGCATTTT.

This clone occurred a few times. The chain employs TRBV7-9 and TRBJ1-2; D is perhaps TRBD1 (6 bases). Germline V lookup: CDR1 SEHNR, CDR2 FQNEAQ (reference sequence). The ends were cut back, 5 bases at V and 7 bases at J, with 17 bases in the middle. This CDR3 region has 14 residues. CDR3 in DNA: TGTGCCAGCAGCCAAAGGCGGGGGGCAGGTGGCTACACCTTC. It specifies CASSQRRGAGGYTF.

The V gene is TRBV5-6, the J gene TRBJ2-7; no reliable D call. With 3 bases removed from V and 5 bases from J, the gap between germline ends came to 15 bases. The germline gives CDR1 SGHDT, CDR2 YYEEEE. The CDR3 extends over 14 amino acids. As DNA, the CDR3 is TGTGCCAGCAGCTGGGCCAGGTTAGGTGACGAGCAGTACGTC. Amino acids: CASSWARLGDEQYV.

V is TRBV7-2 and J is TRBJ1-5; D is unclear. Per the germline V gene, CDR1 is SGHTA and CDR2 is FQGNSA. The V gene lost 2 bases and the J gene lost 1 base, with 6 bases spanning the gap. The CDR3 totals 14 residues. The CDR3 sequence: CASSLTISNQPQHF. As DNA, the CDR3 is TGTGCCAGCAGCTTAACTATAAGCAATCAGCCCCAGCATTTT.

The V gene is TRBV27, the J gene TRBJ1-3; tentatively, D is TRBD1 (5 bases). Germline loops: CDR1 MNHEY, CDR2 SMNVEV (reference sequence). The CDR3 loop spans 15 amino acids. The germline V and J ends were trimmed by 5 bases and 0 bases, with 11 bases remaining between them. The CDR3 loop is CASSNLRDSGNTIYF. Here the CDR3 DNA reads TGTGCCAGCAGTAACCTCAGGGACTCTGGAAACACCATATATTTT.

With respect to this clone: An end of the junction does not agree with germline; a read error may underlie this. V usage is TRBV5-1 and J usage is TRBJ2-5, with 10 bases aligning to TRBD1. Germline V lookup: CDR1 SGHRS, CDR2 YFSETQ. This CDR3 is 14 amino acids long. CDR3 sequence reads: CASRRTGGRETQYF. The CDR3 nucleotides read TGTGCCAGCAGACGGACAGGGGGACGAGAGACCCAGTACTTC.

The chain couples TRBV28 to TRBJ2-2; tentative D call: TRBD2 (6 bases). The CDR3 length is 15 residues. Germline V gene lookup returns CDR1 MDHEN and CDR2 SYDVKM. V was pared by 6 bases and J by 0 bases, with 11 bases between. The CDR3 region is CASSHSGTNTGELFF. Here the CDR3 DNA reads TGTGCCAGCAGCCATAGCGGAACGAACACCGGGGAGCTGTTTTTT.

This clone is labeled as medium-sized. V and J are TRBV18 and TRBJ1-4; 8 bases fit TRBD1. Germline values: CDR1 KGHSH, CDR2 LQKENI. The CDR3 is 17 residues long. V lost 6 bases, J lost 0 bases, and 9 bases stayed unmatched. The CDR3 spells CASSLRGLEATNEKLFF. For the CDR3, the DNA is TGTGCCAGCTCCCTCAGGGGGCTGGAGGCAACTAATGAAAAACTGTTTTTT.

V gene TRBV7-2 combines with J gene TRBJ2-2, with TRBD1 as a possible D gene (5 bases). Trimming pared 5 bases from V and 5 bases from J, leaving 9 bases between. This CDR3 has 13 residues. Per the germline V gene, CDR1 is SGHTA and CDR2 is FQGNSA. CDR3 bases: TGTGCCAGCAGCCCCAGGGAAACCGGGGAGCTGTTTTTT. It specifies CASSPRETGELFF.

The chain carries TRBV9 and TRBJ2-7, with no clear D. This CDR3 spans 16 amino acids. Trimming shortened V by 4 bases and J by 3 bases, and 20 bases separated the two germline ends. The V gene's germline CDR1 is SGDLS and CDR2 YYNGEE. CDR3 amino acids: CASSSPRGTSLYEQYF. The CDR3 nucleotides are TGTGCCAGCAGCTCACCCCGAGGTACGTCCCTCTACGAGCAGTACTTC. Full variable domain (missing parts from reference TRBV9 and TRBJ2-7): DSGVTQTPKHLITATGQRVTLRCSPRSGDLSVYWYQQSLDQGLQFLIQYYNGEERAKGNILERFSAQQFPDLHSELNLSSLELGDSALYFCASSSPRGTSLYEQYFGPGTRLTVT.

This clone showed up just once. This rearrangement joins TRBV6-1 to TRBJ1-6, with 7 bases identical to TRBD1. The length of the CDR3 is 16 residues. Germline V CDR1 and CDR2: MNHNS, SASEGT. V gave up 3 bases and J gave up 10 bases; unmatched junction bases: 12. This CDR3 is CASSDFGNRGRSPLHF. The CDR3 DNA follows: TGTGCCAGCAGTGATTTTGGGAACAGGGGCAGATCACCCCTCCACTTT.

CDR3 sequence (DNA): TGTGCCAGCAGCAAAAGTCGGCTAGCGGAGACCTACGAGCAGTACGTC. This codes for CASSKSRLAETYEQYV. This rearrangement joins TRBV21-1 to TRBJ2-7; the tabulated D call, TRBD2, remains unverified against the DNA. TRBV21-1 counts as a pseudogene. The CDR3 loop spans 16 amino acids.

The rearrangement links TRBV4-2 to TRBJ1-3; unclear D gene. The germline CDR1 and CDR2 sequences are LGHNA and YNFKEQ. This CDR3 comprises 15 residues. Trimming took 0 bases from V and 4 from J, leaving 10 bases between them. DNA for the CDR3: TGTGCCAGCAGCCAAGACCACCTCCCAGGAAACACCATATATTTT. It specifies CASSQDHLPGNTIYF.

J is TRBJ2-3 and V is TRBV3-1 (or the pseudogene TRBV3-2); 10 nucleotides agree with TRBD2. There are 15 residues in the CDR3. Germline V lookup: CDR1 LGHDT, CDR2 YNNKEL (reference sequence). The V segment lost 7 bases and the J segment 2 bases; nucleotides outside the gene matches: 6. DNA for the CDR3: TGTGCCAGCACCGAAGCGGGGGGGTACACAGATACGCAGTATTTT. This codes for CASTEAGGYTDTQYF.

The chain uses TRBV4-1 and TRBJ2-1; 10 bases fit TRBD2. Germline CDR1 MGHRA, CDR2 YSYEKL. The CDR3 covers 17 residues. The V gene end was trimmed by 0 bases and the J gene end by 9 bases; junction bases not matched to a gene: 11. The CDR3 protein is CASSQEEVSGRYGEQFF. The CDR3 coding sequence is TGCGCCAGCAGCCAAGAAGAGGTTAGCGGGAGGTATGGTGAGCAGTTCTTC.

In the case of this clone: It is unclear where the CDR3 begins or ends on the DNA, so no DNA is shown, and the CDR3 is as TCRdb lists it. The chain joins TRBV24-1 to TRBJ1-1; TRBD1, the D gene given by the table, was not confirmed from the DNA. The CDR3 length equals 12 residues, ends included. The germline V gene has CDR1 KGHDR and CDR2 SFDVKD. This CDR3 reads CATRQGGSKLSF.

A single count supports this clone. This chain joins TRBV29-1 and TRBJ1-2; D perhaps matches TRBD1 (6 bases). V was pared by 1 base and J by 4 bases, with 16 bases between. This CDR3 has 15 amino acids. From germline, CDR1 is SQVTM and CDR2 ANQGSEA. This CDR3 reads CSVEGTVRGGYGYTF. As DNA, the CDR3 is TGCAGCGTTGAAGGCACGGTCAGGGGCGGCTATGGCTACACCTTC.

This clone was observed once. The chain employs TRBV6-2 or TRBV6-3 and TRBJ1-2, with TRBD1 matching 8 bases. CDR1 is MNHEY, CDR2 SVGEGT, per germline. The CDR3 is 14 residues long. V was clipped by 6 bases and J by 4 bases; unmatched bases: 7. CDR3 in amino acids: CASSGTGNLYGYTF. The CDR3 DNA reads as TGTGCCAGCAGCGGGACAGGAAACCTCTATGGCTACACCTTC.

The chain has TRBV29-1 and TRBJ1-1, with D unclear. With 8 bases removed from V and 1 base from J, the gap between germline ends came to 14 bases. Germline V gene data show CDR1 as SQVTM and CDR2 as ANQGSEA. The CDR3 totals 13 residues. The CDR3 sequence: CSSGMGTNTEAFF. CDR3 sequence (DNA): TGCAGCTCTGGAATGGGAACGAACACTGAAGCTTTCTTT.

This sequence joins TRBV7-2 and TRBJ1-2; a possible D gene is TRBD1 (6 bases). This CDR3 comprises 14 residues. The V end was cut by 2 bases, the J end by 8 bases, with 15 bases between. Germline V gene lookup returns CDR1 SGHTA and CDR2 FQGNSA. CDR3 region: CASSLFRGLRGYTF. The CDR3, as DNA: TGTGCCAGCAGCTTATTCAGGGGATTAAGGGGCTACACCTTC.

The V call is TRBV11-2, the J call TRBJ2-3; TRBD2 matches at 7 bases. CDR1 is SGHAT and CDR2 is FQNNGV in the germline V gene. The length of the CDR3 is 15 residues. V gave up 1 base and J gave up 3 bases; unmatched junction bases: 4. CDR3 sequence: CASSLAGGRTDTQYF. In DNA form, the CDR3 reads TGTGCCAGCAGCTTAGCGGGAGGTCGGACAGATACGCAGTATTTT.

The V call is TRBV30, the J call TRBJ2-1; possible D gene TRBD1, 6 bases. The germline V and J ends were trimmed by 5 bases and 0 bases, with 14 bases remaining between them. The CDR3 spans 15 residues. Germline CDR1 GTSNPN, CDR2 SVGIG (reference sequence). The CDR3 DNA is TGTGCCTGGGGGGGCCCACGGAGCTCCTACAATGAGCAGTTCTTC. Amino acid sequence: CAWGGPRSSYNEQFF.

The rearrangement joins TRBV7-2 to TRBJ1-1; a possible D gene is TRBD1 (6 bases). The CDR3 is 14 amino acids. The ends were cut back, 5 bases at V and 6 bases at J, with 16 bases in the middle. Germline CDR1 is SGHTA and CDR2 is FQGNSA. CDR3 bases: TGTGCCAGCAGCACACAACAGGGTAGCGCTGAAGCTTTCTTT. Protein: CASSTQQGSAEAFF.

This chain uses TRBV27 with TRBJ2-7; D remains ambiguous. CDR1 is MNHEY and CDR2 is SMNVEV in the germline V gene (reference sequence). Trimming removed 4 bases at V and 6 bases at J, with 13 bases between. The CDR3 consists of 13 residues. Here the CDR3 reads CASSYGRLGEQYF. Here the CDR3 DNA reads TGTGCCAGCAGTTATGGAAGACTCGGCGAGCAGTACTTC.

This sequence joins TRBV5-4 and TRBJ2-5, with TRBD2 matching 13 bases. There are 16 residues in the CDR3. J gave up 3 bases and V 4 bases, and 6 bases lay outside the gene matches. Per germline, CDR1 SGHNT and CDR2 YYREEE (reference sequence). CDR3 in DNA: TGTGCCAGCAGCCGCAAACTAGCGGGGGGGGAAGAGACCCAGTACTTC. Protein: CASSRKLAGGEETQYF.

The CDR3 loop is CACDRVMAAYTF. In DNA, the CDR3 is TGTGCCTGTGACAGGGTAATGGCCGCCTACACCTTC. The genes are TRBV30 and TRBJ1-2, with 7 bases aligning to TRBD1. The length of the CDR3 is 12 residues. V dropped 6 bases and J dropped 10; count of bases not matched to a gene: 11. Germline loops: CDR1 GTSNPN, CDR2 SVGIG (reference sequence).